The sequence of this T cell receptor (beta chain) was determined in a study of blood T cell repertoires in COVID-19. Turning to the study itself: Sites in the United States, Italy and Spain provided acute and convalescent COVID-19 samples. Sources were T cells, B-cell-depleted T cells, or PBMCs; the material itself was cDNA or gDNA.

Methods used by the authors: Reference gene primer amplification in the assay estimated nucleated cell counts. Data came from immunoSEQ multiplex PCR; TCRdb stores just in-frame clones and leaves some out. The V and J calls and clone size are taken from that table; D and trimming were inferred from the DNA. This sample carries 200,000 to 300,000 clones, 80% to 85% of them seen once, and the ten largest clones take around 26%. This clone has only a few counts. CDR3 length: 10 residues. Germline CDR1 is LGHDT and CDR2 is YNNKEL (reference sequence). The V end was cut by 6 bases, the J end by 7 bases, with 6 bases between.

The chain employs TRBV3-1 (or the pseudogene TRBV3-2) and TRBJ2-5; tentatively, D is TRBD2 (6 bases). The clonotype originates from a man between 40 and 49 years old with acute or convalescent COVID-19. Sequencing used peripheral blood. CDR3 DNA sequence: TGTGCCAGCAGGGGGGGGACCCAGTACTTC. It codes for CASRGGTQYF.